This is a list of T cell receptor beta chains from one sample in a study of T cell responses to AZD1222 COVID-19 vaccine. Profiled with immunoSEQ multiplex PCR; TCRdb holds only in-frame clones, not every one. This table holds about 120,000 clones, around 92% found once. Sequences were derived from peripheral blood, sampled on day 0 of AZD1222 vaccination. These receptors all come from an adult in good health. Each CDR3 is given with its conserved first and last residue. A D gene is named only where the DNA matches it firmly. Some rows have no size entry. The others give once, few or many, or a class for an expanded clone.

j_gene	d_gene	abundance	v_gene	CDR3nt	CDR3aa
TRBJ2-7	-	once	TRBV5-6	TGTGCCAGCAGCTTGGCGGGAGTGAACTACGAGCAGTACTTC	CASSLAGVNYEQYF
TRBJ2-7	-	-	TRBV7-9	TGTGCCAGCAGCTTCGGAGGGTACGGATACTACGAGCAGTACTTC	CASSFGGYGYYEQYF
TRBJ1-5	-	-	TRBV2	TGTGCCAGCAACCTGGACAGATCGGATCAGCCCCAGCATTTT	CASNLDRSDQPQHF
TRBJ2-2	TRBD1	-	TRBV19	TGTGCCAGTAGAAGGACAGGGGGCACCGGGGAGCTGTTTTTT	CASRRTGGTGELFF
TRBJ1-1	TRBD1	-	TRBV4-3	TGCGCCAGCAGCCAGGGACAGGGAAATACTGAAGCTTTCTTT	CASSQGQGNTEAFF
TRBJ2-7	-	-	TRBV2	TGTGCCAGCATGGAACAGGGGGGGTCCTACGAGCAGTACTTC	CASMEQGGSYEQYF
TRBJ2-2	-	-	TRBV19	TGTGCCAGTAGTAAACAGGGTGGCACCGGGGAGCTGTTTTTT	CASSKQGGTGELFF
TRBJ2-5	TRBD2	-	TRBV7-9	TGTGCCAGCAGCACTAGCGGGGGCCTCCAAGAGACCCAGTACTTC	CASSTSGGLQETQYF
TRBJ2-3	TRBD2	-	TRBV6-5	TGTGCCAGCAGTCTAGCGGGAGGGGGCACAGATACGCAGTATTTT	CASSLAGGGTDTQYF
TRBJ2-7	-	few	TRBV3-1/TRBV3-2	TGTGCCAGCAGCCAAGAGGGGGCGGGGCCCTACGAGCAGTACTTC	CASSQEGAGPYEQYF
TRBJ1-2	TRBD1	few	TRBV9	TGTGCCAGCAGCTTGTCCGGGACAGCTAACTATGGCTACACCTTC	CASSLSGTANYGYTF
TRBJ1-1	-	-	TRBV25-1	TGTGCCAGCAGCTCAGGGGCCCCCGGGGGCACTGAAGCTTTCTTT	CASSSGAPGGTEAFF
TRBJ2-7	-	-	TRBV6-5	TGTGCCAGCAGTCACGAGGGTAACGAGCAGTACTTC	CASSHEGNEQYF
TRBJ1-3	-	-	TRBV9	TGTGCCAGCAGCGTAGAGGCCAGGGAGGGAAACACCATATATTTT	CASSVEAREGNTIYF
TRBJ2-1	-	-	TRBV28	TGTGCCAGCAGAGAGTTGTCGCTTGAGCAGTTCTTC	CASRELSLEQFF
TRBJ1-2	TRBD1	-	TRBV30	TGTGCCTGGAGCGAATTTTGGACAGGGACCTATGGCTACACCTTC	CAWSEFWTGTYGYTF
TRBJ1-2	TRBD1	-	TRBV6-5	TGTGCCAGCAGGAGACAGGGGGACTATGGCTACACCTTC	CASRRQGDYGYTF
TRBJ2-1	TRBD2	-	TRBV5-6	TGTGCCAGCAGCTTGGTTGCGGGCGGGGGGTACGATGAGCAGTTCTTC	CASSLVAGGGYDEQFF
TRBJ2-1	TRBD1	-	TRBV19	TGTGCCAGTAGTAGAAAACAGGGGGCGAATGAGCAGTTCTTC	CASSRKQGANEQFF
TRBJ2-7	TRBD1	-	TRBV29-1	TGCAGCGTTGGAGGGGACAGCTCCTACGAGCAGTACTTC	CSVGGDSSYEQYF
TRBJ1-6	-	-	TRBV13	TGTGCCAGCAGCTTAACCTCCGACAGCAACTATTCACCCCTCCACTTT	CASSLTSDSNYSPLHF
TRBJ1-1	-	-	TRBV6-2/TRBV6-3	TGTGCCAGCAGTTACTCGAGTGGTTTCCCTGAAGCTTTCTTT	CASSYSSGFPEAFF
TRBJ2-3	-	-	TRBV7-8	TGTGCCAGCAGCCCTGCTGGCGGAGGGGGGACAGATACGCAGTATTTT	CASSPAGGGGTDTQYF
TRBJ2-6	-	-	TRBV5-6	TGTGCCAGCAGCTTATTGACAGACTCTGGGGCCAACGTCCTGACTTTC	CASSLLTDSGANVLTF
TRBJ1-2	TRBD1	-	TRBV27	TGTGCCAGCAGTCGGGAAGGACAGGGGGCTACAGCTAACTATGGCTACACCTTC	CASSREGQGATANYGYTF
TRBJ2-3	TRBD2	once	TRBV7-9	TGTGCCAGCAGCTCGTCGGGACTAGCGGGGCGTGGGCAGTATTTT	CASSSSGLAGRGQYF
TRBJ1-1	-	-	TRBV11-2	TGTGCCAGCAGCTTATGGCAAAACGGTGAAGCTTTCTTT	CASSLWQNGEAFF
TRBJ2-3	TRBD2	-	TRBV7-2	TGTGCCAGCAGCTCGGGACTAGCGGGAGACGATACGCAGTATTTT	CASSSGLAGDDTQYF
TRBJ2-5	TRBD1	once	TRBV5-1	TGCGCCAGCAGCGGTGGACAGGAAGAGACCCAGTACTTC	CASSGGQEETQYF
TRBJ1-2	TRBD1	-	TRBV6-5	TGTGCCAGCAGTTACTCGGGGGACAGGTTTGAGATGGGCTACACCTTC	CASSYSGDRFEMGYTF
TRBJ1-1	-	-	TRBV5-1	TGCGCCAGCAGCTTGGTGGGGCCGGGGAACACTGAAGCTTTCTTT	CASSLVGPGNTEAFF
TRBJ1-2	-	-	TRBV28	TGTGCCAGCAGTATAGGGTCGGCAGGGGTCGAACATGGCTACACCTTC	CASSIGSAGVEHGYTF
TRBJ1-5	-	-	TRBV14	TGTGCCAGCAGCCGGACAGGCAATCAGCCCCAGCATTTT	CASSRTGNQPQHF
TRBJ1-1	-	once	TRBV5-1	TGCGCCAGCAGCTTGGAGGTGGGGAACACTGAAGCTTTCTTT	CASSLEVGNTEAFF
TRBJ2-7	-	-	TRBV21-1	TGTGCCAGCAGCAGGTATTTGGAGCGGGAGGCGTACTACGAGCAGTACTTC	CASSRYLEREAYYEQYF
TRBJ1-1	-	-	TRBV19	TGTGCCAGTAGAGATGAGGGGAACACTGAAGCTTTCTTT	CASRDEGNTEAFF
TRBJ2-7	TRBD1	-	TRBV29-1	TGCAGCGTCGTAGGGACAGGGGTCTACGAGCAGTACTTC	CSVVGTGVYEQYF
TRBJ1-4	-	-	TRBV19	TGTGCCAGTAGTATGGGTAATGAAAAACTGTTTTTT	CASSMGNEKLFF
TRBJ1-2	-	once	TRBV9	TGTGCCAGCAGCCCCCACAGGGACGACGAAACTAACTATGGCTACACCTTC	CASSPHRDDETNYGYTF
TRBJ2-7	TRBD1	once	TRBV11-2	TGTGCCAGCAGCCCCCTAAACCGAAGACAGGGTATGAACTACGAGCAGTACTTC	CASSPLNRRQGMNYEQYF
TRBJ2-1	TRBD2	-	TRBV14	TGTGCCAGCAGCCAAGATCAGGGACTAGCGGGGTTTTACAATGAGCAGTTCTTC	CASSQDQGLAGFYNEQFF
TRBJ2-7	-	-	TRBV6-5	TGTGCCAGCAGACCCCCCGGGGTAGGGGCCTACGAGCAGTACTTC	CASRPPGVGAYEQYF
TRBJ1-3	-	-	TRBV6-5	TGTGCCAGCAGCCCATCAGGCGGAGGTGGAAACACCATATATTTT	CASSPSGGGGNTIYF
TRBJ2-7	TRBD1	-	TRBV3-1/TRBV3-2	TGTGCCAGCAGCCAAGAATGGGGCAGGGGGCTCAACGAGCAGTACTTC	CASSQEWGRGLNEQYF
TRBJ2-1	TRBD1	-	TRBV7-9	TGTGCCAGCAGCTGGAGACAACGGACAGGGGTAGGGATGCAGTTCTTC	CASSWRQRTGVGMQFF
TRBJ1-2	-	-	TRBV4-1	TGCGCCAGCAGCCAAGATTCCTCTAACTATGGCTACACCTTC	CASSQDSSNYGYTF
TRBJ2-5	-	-	TRBV12-3/TRBV12-4	TGTGCCAGCAGTTCGGATCAAGAGACCCAGTACTTC	CASSSDQETQYF
TRBJ2-7	-	few	TRBV7-2	TGTGCCAGCAGCTTTCTGGGGCAGGCGCTCTACGAGCAGTACTTC	CASSFLGQALYEQYF
TRBJ1-4	-	-	TRBV30	TGTGCCTGGAGTCACGGACTATGGGGTGAAAAACTGTTTTTT	CAWSHGLWGEKLFF
TRBJ2-1	-	-	TRBV24-1	TGTGCCACCAGTGACCGAGCGGGCCCCTACAATGAGCAGTTCTTC	CATSDRAGPYNEQFF
TRBJ2-3	-	once	TRBV9	TGTGCCAGCAGCCATCGCGGGAGCACAGATACGCAGTATTTT	CASSHRGSTDTQYF
TRBJ2-1	TRBD2	-	TRBV4-1	TGCGCCAGCAGCCATACCGGACTAGCGGGAGTACCCTACAATGAGCAGTTCTTC	CASSHTGLAGVPYNEQFF
TRBJ1-5	-	-	TRBV7-2	TGTGCCAGCAGCTTAGTCGGACAGAGCAGCAATCAGCCCCAGCATTTT	CASSLVGQSSNQPQHF
TRBJ1-3	-	-	TRBV6-5	TGTGCCAGCAGGCCCGCAGGCTCTGGAAACACCATATATTTT	CASRPAGSGNTIYF
TRBJ2-7	-	-	TRBV29-1	TGCAGCGTTGGATTCCTCCAGGAGCAGTACTTC	CSVGFLQEQYF
TRBJ1-1	-	-	TRBV4-3	TGCGCCAGCAGCCAAGACGGGTGGGGCGCGAATGAAGCTTTCTTT	CASSQDGWGANEAFF
TRBJ2-7	-	-	TRBV12-1	TGTGCCAGCAGCTTTGACGCCCATTCCTACGAGCAGTACTTC	CASSFDAHSYEQYF
TRBJ2-5	-	-	TRBV7-2	TGTGCCAGCAGCTTAGGTCCATCCCAAGAGACCCAGTACTTC	CASSLGPSQETQYF